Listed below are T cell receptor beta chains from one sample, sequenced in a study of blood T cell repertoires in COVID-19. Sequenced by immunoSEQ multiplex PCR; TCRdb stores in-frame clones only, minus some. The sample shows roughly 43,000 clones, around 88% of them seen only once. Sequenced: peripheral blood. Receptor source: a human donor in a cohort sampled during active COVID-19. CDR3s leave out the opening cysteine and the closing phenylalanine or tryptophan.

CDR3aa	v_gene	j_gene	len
ASSSGQGNGYT	TRBV5-1	TRBJ1-2	11
ASSKLQGRLGVPYYNEQF	TRBV5-4	TRBJ2-1	18
ASSPIASFTGELF	TRBV5-1	TRBJ2-2	13
ASSFKAKGSGYT	TRBV7-9	TRBJ1-2	12
ASSPTGGNSPLH	TRBV3-1/TRBV3-2	TRBJ1-6	12
ASSPPRGRLTTEAF	TRBV6-6	TRBJ1-1	14
ASSQGRTGNTGELF	TRBV3-1/TRBV3-2	TRBJ2-2	14
ASSLTYAYEQY	TRBV5-8	TRBJ2-7	11
ASSEAFRVTEAF	TRBV2	TRBJ1-1	12
ASTNPRGGQLLNTEAF	TRBV27	TRBJ1-1	16
SVEGFGGAVNTEAF	TRBV29-1	TRBJ1-1	14
ASVVGGGDYEQY	TRBV2	TRBJ2-7	12
ASSLLPGQGAWNEQF	TRBV14	TRBJ2-1	15
ASSGDGTDTQY	TRBV28	TRBJ2-3	11
ASSHPTGGIGELF	TRBV4-2	TRBJ2-2	13
SVDVASYGYT	TRBV29-1	TRBJ1-2	10
ASSWDQTSGSYEQY	TRBV5-6	TRBJ2-7	14
ASSPGQGRDTIY	TRBV5-1	TRBJ1-3	12
ASSSRTANYGYT	TRBV2	TRBJ1-2	12
SAKTGSGNTIY	TRBV29-1	TRBJ1-3	11
ASSEAGGGTDTQY	TRBV6-4	TRBJ2-3	13
ASSLGGTGLADTQY	TRBV11-1	TRBJ2-3	14
ASSGTGEGSPLH	TRBV9	TRBJ1-6	12
ASSLLYEQY	TRBV7-2	TRBJ2-7	9
ASSLDRGVSYEQY	TRBV7-6	TRBJ2-7	13
ATLDDRVFGNTIY	TRBV25-1	TRBJ1-3	13
ASSSPYQPQH	TRBV12-3/TRBV12-4	TRBJ1-5	10
ASSRGSGGRSYNEQF	TRBV7-2	TRBJ2-1	15
ASSGPTAPSIGNEQF	TRBV9	TRBJ2-1	15
ASSPRDREGANYGYT	TRBV7-2	TRBJ1-2	15
ASSSRTPSSYNEQF	TRBV7-9	TRBJ2-1	14
ASSRDRVGSEKLF	TRBV3-1/TRBV3-2	TRBJ1-4	13
ASSPLGFGGRVATQY	TRBV7-2	TRBJ2-5	15
ATSDSGGRAHNEQF	TRBV24-1	TRBJ2-1	14
ASSPRAGGARVTDTQY	TRBV5-1	TRBJ2-3	16
ASSNRAIREKLF	TRBV6-5	TRBJ1-4	12
ASSQEGGLAAYEQY	TRBV4-1	TRBJ2-7	14
ASSYSHRGDTEAF	TRBV6-5	TRBJ1-1	13
ASSFGEGGAEAF	TRBV7-2	TRBJ1-1	12
ASSRRGTVDSADTQY	TRBV7-6	TRBJ2-3	15
AISLGTGPNEKLF	TRBV10-3	TRBJ1-4	13
ASSTSTGPYGYT	TRBV9	TRBJ1-2	12
ASSPPFRGGPHNQPQH	TRBV14	TRBJ1-5	16
AISDGLAGSSYEQY	TRBV10-3	TRBJ2-7	14
ASSQGGGRALMNEQF	TRBV4-1	TRBJ2-1	15
SAARDNSGNTIY	TRBV29-1	TRBJ1-3	12
ASSPGSDYNEQF	TRBV6-5	TRBJ2-1	12
ASSVMPGNNEQF	TRBV6-4	TRBJ2-1	12
ASSLRGSYYYGYT	TRBV5-6	TRBJ1-2	13
ASSIGGGYEQY	TRBV7-3	TRBJ2-7	11
ASRDTEAF	TRBV28	TRBJ1-1	8
ASSPGPRNMNTEAF	TRBV18	TRBJ1-1	14
SVGTTSTGLTEAF	TRBV29-1	TRBJ1-1	13
ASRGQDVDGGYT	TRBV6-5	TRBJ1-2	12
ASQFLSGRSTDTQY	TRBV5-6	TRBJ2-3	14
ASSPQSNTEAF	TRBV3-1/TRBV3-2	TRBJ1-1	11
ASSLGQGPDTQY	TRBV7-2	TRBJ2-3	12